The entry that follows covers one T cell receptor beta chain sequence. Its antigen is unknown. The data belong to a study of T cell responses to AZD1222 COVID-19 vaccine. The protocol was immunoSEQ multiplex PCR, while the TCRdb copy is restricted to in-frame clones and leaves out a portion. Altogether around 140,000 clones are present, over 75% being singletons, with the ten largest covering 1.6%. Whole-study findings and limits: None of the repertoires were sampled until the peak T cell response had passed. Among those given AZD1222, only five or six were seropositive at baseline. The study found Spike-specific TCR breadth and depth rose after two AZD1222 doses.

Germline values: CDR1 SGHKS, CDR2 YYEKEE (reference sequence). V lost 1 base, J lost 14 bases, and 12 bases stayed unmatched. The CDR3 sequence is 15 residues long. The source of this sequence is an adult in good health. The sequencing here drew on peripheral blood, taken on day 0 of AZD1222 vaccination. The V and J genes are TRBV5-5 and TRBJ2-1; 10 bases are shared with TRBD2. The DNA for the CDR3 is TGTGCCAGCAGCTTGAGCGGGGGGGCCCGTTTGGAGGAGTTCTTC. The encoded protein is CASSLSGGARLEEFF.